Below, 27 T cell receptor beta chains from the same sample are listed, as sequenced in a study (dated by TCRdb to the mid-2010s). CD4+CD25+CD127-/low cells were isolated as Tregs. Libraries were made using 5' RACE. The sequencer was an Illumina MiSeq. In TCRdb, the public reads were trimmed at Q25 with fastp and aligned with MiXCR, with productive beta chains retained. Every distinct CDR3 protein forms one entry, paired with its most common genes and DNA. This sample gives about 32,000 distinct CDR3 sequences in total; approximately 30% of them show up just once. Jointly, the top ten make up less than 2.5% of the sample. The sequenced sample was tumor-infiltrating Tregs sorted from the breast tumor. All receptors derive from a female donor with breast cancer.

In regard to this clonotype: One end of the junction fails to match germline, which may point to a read error. The chain is built from TRBV28 and TRBJ1-5; 7 bases match TRBD1. The CDR3 has 14 residues. Germline V lookup: CDR1 MDHEN, CDR2 SYDVKM. This CDR3 reads CTSRGQISDQPQHF. In DNA, the CDR3 is TGTACCAGCAGGGGACAGATTAGCGATCAGCCCCAGCATTTT.

Remarks on this clonotype: A much larger clone is a single base away; this may be a read error. This rearrangement joins TRBV7-3 to TRBJ1-2; D call uncertain. This CDR3 has 16 residues. V was shortened by 2 bases and J by 0 bases, with 13 bases between the two germline ends. Germline V lookup: CDR1 SGHTA, CDR2 FQGTGA. This CDR3 is CASSLEDESTNYGYTF. The CDR3 DNA is TGTGCCAGCAGCTTAGAGGACGAAAGTACTAACTATGGCTACACCTTC.

The chain is built from TRBV9 and TRBJ1-1; 9 bases map to TRBD1. Trimming cost V 1 base and J 3 bases; bases outside gene matches: 13. Germline CDR1 is SGDLS and CDR2 is YYNGEE. The CDR3 totals 18 residues. In DNA, the CDR3 is TGTGCCAGCAGCGTACAAGGGACAGGGTTGGGCGTGGACACTGAAGCTTTCTTT. Translation gives CASSVQGTGLGVDTEAFF.

In this sample, this clonotype turned up many times. V gene TRBV5-1 combines with J gene TRBJ2-2; D ambiguous. The ends were cut back, 2 bases at V and 3 bases at J, with 8 bases in the middle. CDR1 and CDR2 (germline): SGHRS, YFSETQ. This CDR3 comprises 14 residues. Written as DNA, the CDR3 is TGCGCCAGCAGCTTTCGACTTGACACCGGGGAGCTGTTTTTT. It translates to CASSFRLDTGELFF.

In the case of this clonotype: A much larger clone differs by one base, so this may be a read error. The chain couples TRBV5-1 to TRBJ2-5; TRBD1 agrees at 7 bases. CDR3 length equals 15 residues. CDR1 and CDR2 (germline): SGHRS, YFSETQ. The CDR3 loop is CSSRPLGGRQETQYF. The CDR3 bases are TGCTCCAGCAGACCCTTAGGGGGCCGACAAGAGACCCAGTACTTC.

The J gene is TRBJ2-1, the V gene TRBV7-9; 8 positions agree with TRBD1. The J segment lost 7 bases and the V segment lost 11 bases, leaving 10 bases of the junction unmatched. This CDR3 region has 13 residues. The germline CDR1 and CDR2 sequences are SEHNR and FQNEAQ (reference sequence). CDR3 sequence (DNA): TGTGCCTACCCACCAGGGGGCAAGAATGAGCAGTTCTTC. The encoded protein is CAYPPGGKNEQFF.

This clonotype was recorded once. One base away lies a much larger clone, so this may be a sequencing read error. V usage is TRBV29-1 and J usage is TRBJ2-1; 8 nucleotides align to TRBD2. Germline CDR1 reads SQVTM; CDR2 reads ANQGSEA. The CDR3 is 14 amino acids. J gave up 3 bases and V 7 bases, and 8 bases lay outside the gene matches. The CDR3 loop is CSGTRGGSYNEQFF. The CDR3, as DNA: TGCAGCGGTACTCGCGGGGGGAGCTACAATGAGCAGTTCTTC.

Points on this clonotype: It may be a read error: a sequence one base away is much more abundant. The chain joins TRBV5-4 to TRBJ2-3, with D hard to call. Judging by the DNA end, TRBJ1-5 fits better; the J call may be wrong. The CDR3 covers 13 residues. Germline V CDR1 and CDR2: SGHNT, YYREEE (reference sequence). As DNA, the CDR3 is TGTGCCAGCGAGGGCGGGAGCACAGATACGCAGCATTTT. Amino acids: CASEGGSTDTQHF.

This chain connects TRBV7-9 to TRBJ2-7; D is possibly TRBD1 (5 bases). V was clipped by 5 bases and J by 0 bases, with 14 bases between them. The CDR3 length is 15 residues. From germline, CDR1 is SEHNR and CDR2 FQNEAQ (reference sequence). The CDR3 region has the DNA TGTGCCAGCAGCCCTACCAACAGGAGCTCCTACGAGCAGTACTTC. Translation: CASSPTNRSSYEQYF.

As to this clonotype: Since a much larger clone is just one base distant, this may be a read error. This chain links TRBV5-1 with TRBJ2-7; 9 nucleotides align to TRBD2. This CDR3 is built from 17 residues. Germline CDR1 reads SGHRS; CDR2 reads YFSETQ. The CDR3 reads CTSSLAPSSGTNYEQYF. For the CDR3, the DNA is TGCACCAGCAGCTTGGCCCCCTCTAGCGGGACTAACTACGAGCAGTACTTC.

This clonotype was seen ten or more times. This chain uses TRBV25-1 with TRBJ2-7; D uncertain. CDR1 is MGHDK, CDR2 SYGVNS, per germline. Deletions cut 4 bases from V and 0 bases from J, with 7 bases between. There are 13 residues in the CDR3. DNA for the CDR3: TGTGCCAGCAGTGTTGGGGTCTCCTACGAGCAGTACTTC. This sequence encodes CASSVGVSYEQYF.

This clonotype was detected ten times or more. The chain employs TRBV6-5 and TRBJ2-7; 7 bases agree with TRBD2. The germline gives CDR1 MNHEY, CDR2 SVGAGI. This CDR3 is built from 14 residues. Trimming cost V 7 bases and J 5 bases; bases outside gene matches: 11. This CDR3 reads CASTQPGGSHEQYF. Here the CDR3 DNA reads TGTGCCAGCACCCAACCGGGGGGATCCCACGAGCAGTACTTC.

V and J are TRBV20-1 and TRBJ2-7, with TRBD2 identical over 8 bases. Germline-derived CDR1 and CDR2 are DFQATT and SNEGSKA (reference sequence). CDR3 length: 15 amino acids. The junction had 9 bases not matched to a gene; V was cut back by 0 bases and J by 5 bases. CDR3 in amino acids: CSARDAGTRFNEQYF. CDR3 in DNA: TGCAGTGCTAGAGACGCCGGGACTAGGTTCAACGAGCAGTACTTC.

V usage is TRBV5-4 and J usage is TRBJ2-2; possible D gene TRBD2, 6 bases. Looked up from germline, CDR1 is SGHNT and CDR2 is YYREEE (reference sequence). The length of the CDR3 is 16 residues. The germline V and J ends were trimmed by 1 base and 6 bases, with 16 bases remaining between them. CDR3: CASSLKRAPEAGELFF. The CDR3 DNA sequence: TGTGCCAGCAGCTTGAAGCGGGCCCCGGAGGCCGGGGAGCTGTTTTTT.

This clonotype has a count of ten or more. The rearrangement links TRBV7-9 to TRBJ1-5; D may be TRBD1 (6 bases). V was trimmed by 0 bases and J by 10 bases, leaving 13 bases between them. The CDR3 runs 14 residues. Germline assignment: CDR1 SEHNR and CDR2 FQNEAQ (reference sequence). CDR3 DNA: TGTGCCAGCAGCTTAGCGAGCAGGGGAGGACCCCAGCATTTT. It yields the protein CASSLASRGGPQHF.

The chain has TRBV11-2 and TRBJ1-5; 8 bases fit TRBD1. Losses at the gene ends were 2 bases for V and 6 bases for J; bases not matched to a gene: 9. This CDR3 is 16 amino acids long. Germline V lookup: CDR1 SGHAT, CDR2 FQNNGV. The CDR3 reads CASSLNTGGTTQPQHF. The CDR3 DNA sequence: TGTGCCAGCAGCTTAAACACAGGGGGAACTACTCAGCCCCAGCATTTT.

This clonotype was recorded a few times. Mismatch with germline at one junction end may stem from a read error. V usage is TRBV6-1 and J usage is TRBJ2-7; D not resolved. CDR1 MNHNS and CDR2 SASEGT come from the germline V gene. CDR3 length: 14 residues. The CDR3, as DNA: TGTGCCGGCAGAGTCCGTGTGGTCGGAAACGAGCAGTACTTC. Translating it yields CAGRVRVVGNEQYF.

This clonotype was detected a few times. A much larger clone lies one base from this, so it may be a read error. The gene calls are TRBV6-1 and TRBJ2-1; 7 nucleotides agree with TRBD2. The V segment lost 8 bases and the J segment 9 bases; nucleotides outside the gene matches: 10. Germline CDR1 and CDR2: MNHNS and SASEGT. The CDR3 runs 13 residues. The CDR3: CASWDLGGSEQFF. DNA of the CDR3: TGTGCCAGCTGGGACTTGGGAGGGAGTGAGCAGTTCTTC.

This clonotype was detected only a few times. Germline is not matched at one junction end, which may reflect a read error. The rearrangement links TRBV20-1 to TRBJ2-1, with a weak D call TRBD2 (6 bases). The CDR3 has 18 amino acids. Germline CDR1 is DFQATT and CDR2 is SNEGSKA (reference sequence). The CDR3 region is CGARGGGSRGLGYNEQFF. As DNA, the CDR3 is TGCGGTGCTAGAGGTGGTGGGTCGAGGGGACTGGGCTACAATGAGCAGTTCTTC.

This clonotype has just a few counts. This chain joins TRBV5-1 and TRBJ1-1, with a possible D match to TRBD1 (6 bases). There are 16 residues in the CDR3. The germline V gene has CDR1 SGHRS and CDR2 YFSETQ. V gave up 0 bases and J gave up 1 base, with 13 bases separating them. The CDR3 sequence: CASSLATGRWNTEAFF. The CDR3 DNA reads as TGCGCCAGCAGCTTGGCAACAGGGAGATGGAACACTGAAGCTTTCTTT.

The rearrangement uses TRBV6-1 and TRBJ2-1; D may be TRBD2 (5 bases). Between the trimmed V and J ends, which lost 1 base and 12 bases, there was a span of 16 bases. The V gene's germline CDR1 is MNHNS and CDR2 SASEGT. The CDR3 runs to 14 residues. The CDR3, as DNA: TGTGCCAGCAGTGAAGAGCGGTACACAGATACGCAGTTCTTC. Its protein product is CASSEERYTDTQFF.

The rearrangement uses TRBV24-1 and TRBJ2-1; 8 bases match TRBD2. The CDR3 sequence is 24 residues long. The germline gives CDR1 KGHDR, CDR2 SFDVKD. Trimming at V came to 1 base and at J to 8 bases, leaving 33 bases not matched to a gene. CDR3 residues: CATSDLERTSRRKATHRTPDEQFF. The CDR3 DNA is TGTGCCACCAGTGATTTAGAGCGGACTAGCCGCCGCAAGGCCACACATAGGACCCCCGATGAGCAGTTCTTC.

This clonotype was seen at least ten times. The CDR3 region is CATSDLRDPNTGELFF. DNA of the CDR3: TGTGCCACCAGTGATTTGCGGGATCCGAACACCGGGGAGCTGTTTTTT. The V gene is TRBV24-1, the J gene TRBJ2-2; tentatively, D is TRBD2 (5 bases). This CDR3 has 16 amino acids. V was clipped by 0 bases and J by 0 bases, with 7 bases between them. Germline V gives CDR1 KGHDR, CDR2 SFDVKD.

This clonotype has ten or more counts. The J gene is TRBJ1-1, the V gene TRBV2; 7 bases align to TRBD1. V trimming: 6 bases; J trimming: 3 bases; junction bases outside the gene matches: 4. The CDR3 consists of 13 residues. Germline V gives CDR1 SNHLY, CDR2 FYNNEI. The chain's CDR3 is CASRGTAYTEAFF. The CDR3 nucleotides read TGTGCCAGCAGGGGGACAGCCTACACTGAAGCTTTCTTT.

As regards this clonotype: This could be a read error, since a much larger clone is one nucleotide away. This chain links TRBV12-3 or TRBV12-4 with TRBJ2-1; D gene unclear. This CDR3 spans 11 amino acids. V lost 5 bases and J 6 bases, leaving 5 bases between the germline ends. This CDR3 reads CASSRVNEQFF. The CDR3 nucleotides read TGTGCCAGCAGTAGGGTCAATGAGCAGTTCTTC.

This clonotype came up many times. The chain employs TRBV20-1 and TRBJ1-1, with TRBD1 as a possible D gene (6 bases). The CDR3 sequence is 14 residues long. V was clipped by 3 bases and J by 7 bases, with 18 bases between them. CDR1 DFQATT and CDR2 SNEGSKA come from the germline V gene (reference sequence). The CDR3 protein is CSASRPSGAIEAFF. The CDR3 DNA reads as TGCAGTGCTAGTAGGCCCTCAGGGGCGATTGAAGCTTTCTTT.

This clonotype has at least ten counts. The chain uses TRBV29-1 and TRBJ1-1, with a possible D match to TRBD1 (6 bases). V was shortened by 4 bases and J by 1 base, with 13 bases between the two germline ends. This CDR3 region has 14 residues. The V gene's germline CDR1 is SQVTM and CDR2 ANQGSEA. The CDR3 coding sequence is TGCAGCGTTGTACCTACAGGGAGGAACACTGAAGCTTTCTTT. Protein sequence: CSVVPTGRNTEAFF.